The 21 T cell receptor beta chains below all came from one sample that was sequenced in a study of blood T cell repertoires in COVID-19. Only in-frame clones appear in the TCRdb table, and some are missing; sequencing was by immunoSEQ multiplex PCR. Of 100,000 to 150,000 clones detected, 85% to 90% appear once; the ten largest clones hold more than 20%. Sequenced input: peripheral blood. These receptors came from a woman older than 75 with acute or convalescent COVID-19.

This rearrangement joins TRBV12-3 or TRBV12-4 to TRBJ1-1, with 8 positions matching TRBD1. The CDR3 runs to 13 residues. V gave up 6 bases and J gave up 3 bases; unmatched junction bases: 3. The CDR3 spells CASREQGDTEAFF. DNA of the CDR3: TGTGCCAGCAGGGAACAGGGGGACACTGAAGCTTTCTTT.

CDR3 sequence: CASSLLGPAGYGYTF. Written as DNA, the CDR3 is TGTGCCAGCAGCTTGCTCGGCCCAGCGGGATATGGCTACACCTTC. The gene calls are TRBV5-8 and TRBJ1-2, with D unresolved. This CDR3 is 15 amino acids long. Germline CDR1 and CDR2: SGHTS and YDEGEE. Deletions cut 1 base from V and 5 bases from J, with 15 bases between.

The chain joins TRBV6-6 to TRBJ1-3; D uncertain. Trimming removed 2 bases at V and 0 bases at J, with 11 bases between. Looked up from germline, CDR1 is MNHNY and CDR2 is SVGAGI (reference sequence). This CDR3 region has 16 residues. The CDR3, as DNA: TGTGCCAGCAGTTACGGCGGCAAACTCTCTGGAAACACCATATATTTT. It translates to CASSYGGKLSGNTIYF.

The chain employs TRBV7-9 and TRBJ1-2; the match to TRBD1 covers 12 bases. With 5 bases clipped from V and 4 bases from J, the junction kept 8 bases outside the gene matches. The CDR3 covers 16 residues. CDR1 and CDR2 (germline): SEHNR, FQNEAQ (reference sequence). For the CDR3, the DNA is TGTGCCAGCAGCCCTTACGGGACAGGGGGCAGCTATGGCTACACCTTC. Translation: CASSPYGTGGSYGYTF.

For the CDR3, the DNA is TGTGCCACCAGTGATTTTAGGGGTTCCTACAATGAGCAGTTCTTC. It is translated as CATSDFRGSYNEQFF. This chain connects TRBV24-1 to TRBJ2-1; TRBD1 is a possible D gene (5 bases). The germline V and J ends were trimmed by 1 base and 1 base, with 7 bases remaining between them. This CDR3 spans 15 amino acids. Germline V gene sequence: CDR1 KGHDR, CDR2 SFDVKD.

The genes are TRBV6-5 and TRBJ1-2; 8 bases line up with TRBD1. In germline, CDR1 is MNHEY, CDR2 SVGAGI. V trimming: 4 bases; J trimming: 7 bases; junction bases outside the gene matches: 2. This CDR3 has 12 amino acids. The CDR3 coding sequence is TGTGCCAGCAGTTGGGGGACAGGTGGCTACACCTTC. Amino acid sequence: CASSWGTGGYTF.

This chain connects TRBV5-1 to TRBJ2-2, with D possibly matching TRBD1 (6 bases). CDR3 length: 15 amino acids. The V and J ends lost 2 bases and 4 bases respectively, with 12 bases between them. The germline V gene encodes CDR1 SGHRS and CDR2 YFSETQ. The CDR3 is CASSFWGHTTGELFF. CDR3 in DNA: TGCGCCAGCAGCTTCTGGGGACATACCACCGGGGAGCTGTTTTTT. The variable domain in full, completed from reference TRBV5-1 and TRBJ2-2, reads KAGVTQTPRYLIKTRGQQVTLSCSPISGHRSVSWYQQTPGQGLQFLFEYFSETQRNKGNFPGRFSGRQFSNSRSEMNVSTLELGDSALYLCASSFWGHTTGELFFGEGSRLTVL.

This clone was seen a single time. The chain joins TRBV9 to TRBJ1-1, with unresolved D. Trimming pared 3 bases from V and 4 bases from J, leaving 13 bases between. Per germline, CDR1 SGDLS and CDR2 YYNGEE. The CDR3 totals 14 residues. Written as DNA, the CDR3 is TGTGCCAGCAGCGGCTTGCCCGTGAGCACTGAAGCTTTCTTT. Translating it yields CASSGLPVSTEAFF.

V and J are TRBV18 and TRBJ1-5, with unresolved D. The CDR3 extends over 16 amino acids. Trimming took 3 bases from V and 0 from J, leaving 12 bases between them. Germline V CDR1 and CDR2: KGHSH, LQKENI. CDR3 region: CASSPTDWYSNQPQHF. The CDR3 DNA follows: TGTGCCAGCTCACCGACGGACTGGTATAGCAATCAGCCCCAGCATTTT.

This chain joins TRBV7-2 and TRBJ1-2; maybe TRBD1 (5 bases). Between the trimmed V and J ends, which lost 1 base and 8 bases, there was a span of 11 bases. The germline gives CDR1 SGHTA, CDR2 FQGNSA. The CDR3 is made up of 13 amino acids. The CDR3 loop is CASSLEEGSGYTF. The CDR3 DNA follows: TGTGCCAGCAGCTTAGAGGAGGGGTCCGGCTACACCTTC.

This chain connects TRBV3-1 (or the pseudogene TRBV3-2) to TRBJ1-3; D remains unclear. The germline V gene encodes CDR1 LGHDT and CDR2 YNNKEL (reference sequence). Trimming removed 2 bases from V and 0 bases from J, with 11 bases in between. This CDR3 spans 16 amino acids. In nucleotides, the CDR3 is TGTGCCAGCAGCCAAAAGGGTGGAGGCTCTGGAAACACCATATATTTT. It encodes CASSQKGGGSGNTIYF.

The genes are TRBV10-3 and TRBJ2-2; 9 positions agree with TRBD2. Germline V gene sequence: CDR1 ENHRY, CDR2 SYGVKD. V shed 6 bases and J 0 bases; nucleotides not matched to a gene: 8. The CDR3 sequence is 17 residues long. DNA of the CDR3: TGTGCCATCAGGGGTAGCGGGGGCGCCTCGAACACCGGGGAGCTGTTTTTT. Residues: CAIRGSGGASNTGELFF.

The CDR3 DNA sequence: TGTGCCAGCAGTTTGACAGGACCGGCGCAGCCCCAGCATTTT. Residues: CASSLTGPAQPQHF. The V and J genes are TRBV27 and TRBJ1-5, with a weak D call TRBD1 (6 bases). V was cut by 3 bases and J by 7 bases, with 13 bases left in between. The CDR3 loop spans 14 amino acids. From germline, CDR1 is MNHEY and CDR2 SMNVEV (reference sequence).

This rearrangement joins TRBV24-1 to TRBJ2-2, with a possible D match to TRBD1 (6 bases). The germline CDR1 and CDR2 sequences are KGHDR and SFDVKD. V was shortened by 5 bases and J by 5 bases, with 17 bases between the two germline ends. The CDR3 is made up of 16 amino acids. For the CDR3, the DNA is TGTGCCACCAGTGCCGGAGGACAGACCCTTACCGGGGAGCTGTTTTTT. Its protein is CATSAGGQTLTGELFF.

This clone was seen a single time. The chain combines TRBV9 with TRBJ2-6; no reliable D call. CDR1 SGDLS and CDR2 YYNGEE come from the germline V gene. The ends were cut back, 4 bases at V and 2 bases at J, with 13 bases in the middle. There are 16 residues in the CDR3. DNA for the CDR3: TGTGCCAGCAGCCCCCTTCCAGTGACTGGGGCCAACGTCCTGACTTTC. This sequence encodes CASSPLPVTGANVLTF.

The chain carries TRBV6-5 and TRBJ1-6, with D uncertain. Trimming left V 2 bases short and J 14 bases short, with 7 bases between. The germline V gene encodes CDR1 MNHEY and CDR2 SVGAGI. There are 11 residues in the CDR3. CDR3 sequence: CASSYPVALHF. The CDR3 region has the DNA TGTGCCAGCAGTTACCCGGTCGCCCTCCACTTT.

In DNA, the CDR3 is TGTGCCAGCAGCGTCCCTCGGAAGCGGAGCAATCAGCCCCAGCATTTT. It is translated as CASSVPRKRSNQPQHF. The V call is TRBV9, the J call TRBJ1-5, with no clear D. Germline lookup yields CDR1 SGDLS and CDR2 YYNGEE. The V gene lost 2 bases and the J gene lost 1 base, with 13 bases spanning the gap. The CDR3 totals 16 residues.

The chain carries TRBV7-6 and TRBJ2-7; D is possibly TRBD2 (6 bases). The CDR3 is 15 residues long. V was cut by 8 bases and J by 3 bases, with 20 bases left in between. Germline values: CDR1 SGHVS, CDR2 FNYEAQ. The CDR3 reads CASSPNRLDGYEQYF. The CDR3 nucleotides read TGTGCCAGCTCTCCCAACCGACTAGATGGCTACGAGCAGTACTTC.

DNA of the CDR3: TGTGCCAGCAGCGCTGAGGGCGGGGGGCTAAACACCGGGGAGCTGTTTTTT. Its protein is CASSAEGGGLNTGELFF. This chain links TRBV9 with TRBJ2-2, with 8 bases identical to TRBD2. V lost 3 bases and J lost 2; bases outside the gene matches: 9. This CDR3 has 17 residues. Germline CDR1 and CDR2: SGDLS and YYNGEE.

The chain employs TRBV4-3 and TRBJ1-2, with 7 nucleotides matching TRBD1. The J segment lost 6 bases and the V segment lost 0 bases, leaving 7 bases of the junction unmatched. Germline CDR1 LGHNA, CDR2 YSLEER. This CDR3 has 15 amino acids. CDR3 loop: CASSQEVDREDGYTF. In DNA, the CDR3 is TGCGCCAGCAGCCAAGAGGTCGACAGGGAAGATGGCTACACCTTC.

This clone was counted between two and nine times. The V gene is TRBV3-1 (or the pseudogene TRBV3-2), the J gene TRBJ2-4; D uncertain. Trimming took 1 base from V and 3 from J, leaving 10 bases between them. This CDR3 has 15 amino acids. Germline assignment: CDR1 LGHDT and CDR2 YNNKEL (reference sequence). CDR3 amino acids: CASSQGANDKNIQYF. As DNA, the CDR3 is TGTGCCAGCAGCCAAGGGGCGAACGACAAAAACATTCAGTACTTC.